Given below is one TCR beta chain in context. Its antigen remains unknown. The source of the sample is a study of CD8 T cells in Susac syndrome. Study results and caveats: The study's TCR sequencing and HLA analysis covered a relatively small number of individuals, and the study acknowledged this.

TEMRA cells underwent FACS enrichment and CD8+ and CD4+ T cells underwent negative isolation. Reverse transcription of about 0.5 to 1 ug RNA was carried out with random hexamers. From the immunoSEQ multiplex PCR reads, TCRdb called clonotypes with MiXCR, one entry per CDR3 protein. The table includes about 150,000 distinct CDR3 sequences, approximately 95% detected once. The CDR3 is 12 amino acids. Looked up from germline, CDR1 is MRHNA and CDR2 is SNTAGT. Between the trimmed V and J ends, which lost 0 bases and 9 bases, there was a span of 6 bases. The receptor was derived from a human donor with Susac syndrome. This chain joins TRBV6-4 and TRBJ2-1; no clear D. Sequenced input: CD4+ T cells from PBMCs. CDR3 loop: CASSDSVGEQFF. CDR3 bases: TGTGCCAGCAGTGACTCAGTAGGTGAGCAGTTCTTC.